Reported below is one T cell receptor beta chain. Its antigen remains unidentified. It has no much larger one-base neighbor in the sample; base qualities were not kept. The entry originates in a study of blood T cells in healthy people across ages (dated by TCRdb to between 2014 and 2016). In terms of the full investigation: Template switching captured roughly one uniquely barcoded TCR beta cDNA molecule per two T cells in model experiments. Age-related changes in TCR beta repertoire diversity were measured in the study by deep sequencing normalized with unique cDNA molecular identifiers. Donors were grouped into four age groups: young (average about 15 years), middle-aged (roughly 38), aged (about 60) and long-lived (around 80). Two additional independent replicas of 1 million unique cDNA reads from the same blood draw were analyzed for two donors (one aged 18 to 29 and one aged 80 or older). Study-level results and caveats: Bulk unsorted PBMC profiling prevented conclusive comparison of naive and antigen-experienced compartments. A strong correlation was found between observed TCR beta diversity and the percentage of naive T cells measured by flow cytometry. Compared with the aged group, more naive CD4+ T cells, fewer expanded clones and increased TCR diversity were shown by the long-lived group, suggesting age selection. Estimates of total diversity based on one million sequenced T cells were considered lower bounds and underestimates. Because donor CMV infection status was unknown, age-related changes in expanded clonotypes were potentially confounded. Observed TCR beta diversity per million T cells fell roughly linearly with age, and a significant reduction was already apparent by age around 40.

The donors were 40 or so Caucasian individuals from Russia, aged roughly 6 to 100 years, who were systemically healthy. Each donor gave about 9.8 milliliters of peripheral blood, drawn into EDTA-treated Vacutainer tubes. Ficoll-Paque density-gradient centrifugation was used to isolate PBMCs, with at least 7 million per sample. Trizol reagent was used to extract total RNA from PBMCs, with at least 5.5 micrograms per sample. Naive CD45RAhigh/CD27high T cell percentages were measured by flow cytometry on a PBMC aliquot from every donor. Receptors were amplified or captured by 5' RACE. The sequencing machine was an Illumina HiSeq 2500. A second roughly 6 to 12 cycle PCR used a sample-barcoded 5' primer and a J-beta primer mix. A template-switch 5' adaptor carrying 12 random nucleotides introduced a unique molecular identifier onto each TCR beta cDNA molecule. Each sample yielded at least 2.5 million CDR3-containing paired-end reads. First-strand cDNA was synthesized from all RNA with the Mint cDNA synthesis kit, primed by a TRBC-specific oligonucleotide. Following uracil-DNA glycosylase treatment, a first 18-cycle PCR with universal primers M1SS and BC2_uni_R was performed on all cDNA. On the authors' methods: Normalization of each sample was performed by random selection of 1 million high-quality reads, each carrying a distinct molecular identifier. Instead of being binned into consensus sequences, reads with shared molecular identifiers were discarded. MiTCR, with a Q25 quality threshold and the strictest error-elimination algorithm, was used for CDR3 identification, clonotype clustering and error correction. A nonparametric unseen species model using Euler transformation provided a lower-bound estimate of total TCR beta diversity. TCRdb reran the public reads through fastp at Q25 and MiXCR, keeping productive beta chains. Under each unique CDR3 protein, matching rows form one entry showing the most common genes and DNA. What appears here as the V and J calls and clone size reflects TCRdb's work, not the paper's. The table for this sample lists about 800,000 distinct CDR3 sequences; 20% to 25% of them were counted only once. The ten largest clones represent approximately 4% of the sample.

The same data also went into a second study, on T cells of mothers and their children. As that second paper reports: Nine systemically healthy Caucasian individuals, comprising three mothers and their six children, were included as donors. cDNA synthesis used all of the extracted RNA, with 1.5 ug of RNA in each 15 ul reaction. In the second PCR, the M1S primer added sample barcodes and 2-4 random nucleotides. Over 9 million TCR beta CDR3 reads were obtained for each mother, and 2.5 million to 3 million reads were obtained for each child. In both related and unrelated pairs, thymic selection shapes the output of TCR recombination in a similar way, with inherited differences having only a minor effect. Normalized repertoire overlap was always slightly but never significantly higher in related than unrelated mother-child pairs. Persistent microchimeric T cell clones were not detected, at a sensitivity of approximately 100 clones per million clonotypes. The study used deep NGS to compare TCR beta repertoires of mothers and children, seeking features distinguishing related mother-child pairs from unrelated individuals. The mean age was about 40 +/- 4 years for the mothers and approximately 11 +/- 4 years for the children. After adapter ligation with NEBNext reagents, the libraries were sequenced on Illumina HiSeq 2000 with 100+100 nt paired-end reads. Mother and child libraries were prepared a month apart and sequenced in separate runs to prevent cross-contamination. For each donor, somewhere between roughly 500,000 and 2,300,000 distinct TCR beta clonotypes were identified. Naive TCR beta clonotypes were estimated from low-frequency clonotypes matched to each donor's FACS-determined naive share, without sorting.

This TCR came from a boy younger than 18 in good health. Material for sequencing was blood.

The CDR3 here reads CASSSAGGPGDEQFF. The sequenced DNA: TGTGCCAGCAGCTCGGCGGGGGGGCCGGGCGATGAGCAGTTCTTC. The chain uses TRBV7-3 and TRBJ2-1; TRBD2 matches 9 bases in the middle. Per the germline V gene, SGHTA is the CDR1 and FQGTGA is the CDR2. Ends trimmed: V by 4 bases, J by 8 bases; bases unmatched to a gene: 9. The CDR3 sequence holds 15 residues, the cysteine and phenylalanine included. The read is trimmed to its CDR3 DNA, 45 bases read in frame from base 1.